This TCR beta chain originates from a study of vaccination and CD4 T cells after COVID-19. Time point meaning: late sampling 161 to 241 days after vaccination in three convalescent patients. The treatment: 10-day PBMC culture with coronavirus spike peptide pools or control peptides (ViraFEST assay). This clonotype is categorized as medium-sized (0.01 to 0.1%). Its antigen is undetermined. Cultured CD4+ T cells had their DNA profiled by the Oncomine TCR Beta short-read assay. Each CDR3 protein gets one entry after TCRdb re-called the PCR reads with MiXCR. The sample yields about 22,000 distinct CDR3 sequences, about 32% seen once. Germline V gene lookup returns CDR1 DFQATT and CDR2 SNEGSKA (reference sequence). The CDR3 runs to 13 residues. The germline V and J ends were trimmed by 6 bases and 2 bases, with 13 bases remaining between them.

The starting material was CD4+ T cells from blood, cultured in vitro, obtained about 7 months after SARS-CoV-2 vaccination. This sequence was found in a human donor who had recovered from COVID-19. This chain connects TRBV20-1 to TRBJ1-2; possible D gene TRBD1, 5 bases. Here the CDR3 DNA reads TGCAGTGCCCTAACGACAGCCAACTATGGCTACACCTTC. Encoded protein: CSALTTANYGYTF.